A single sample is the source of the 6 T cell receptor beta chains below, sequenced in a study of monozygotic twins with inflammatory bowel disease (dated by TCRdb to about 2019). Library preparation employed 5' RACE. The run used an Illumina HiSeq 2500. After TCRdb reprocessed the reads, each CDR3 protein sequence was kept as one row, without DNA. This specimen's table enumerates around 410,000 distinct CDR3 sequences. Roughly 2.5% of the sample rests with the top ten. The sample comprised blood. The receptors originated from a human donor with ulcerative colitis or Crohn's disease, or a healthy co-twin of an affected twin (not recorded which).

The genes are TRBV29-1 and TRBJ2-2; TCRdb returns TRBD1, unconfirmable since there is no DNA. The germline CDR1 and CDR2 sequences are SQVTM and ANQGSEA. CDR3 length equals 14 residues. The CDR3 protein is CSVAGTPNTGELFF.

This rearrangement joins TRBV18 to TRBJ1-4; absent DNA, TCRdb's TRBD1 call cannot be checked. This CDR3 is built from 18 residues. Germline lookup yields CDR1 KGHSH and CDR2 LQKENI. CDR3 in amino acids: CASSPWKLGRTEDEKLFF.

The rearrangement joins TRBV25-1 to TRBJ2-4; the TCRdb D gene call, TRBD1, has no DNA to confirm it. Per germline, CDR1 MGHDK and CDR2 SYGVNS. The CDR3 sequence is 15 residues long. The CDR3 loop reads CASVRGDREGDIQYF.

V gene TRBV5-1 combines with J gene TRBJ1-1; the TRBD1 assignment by TCRdb is unverifiable without DNA. Looked up from germline, CDR1 is SGHRS and CDR2 is YFSETQ. This CDR3 is 13 amino acids long. The CDR3 reads CASSLVGTGGAFF.

The chain links TRBV20-1 to TRBJ2-1. Germline lookup yields CDR1 DFQATT and CDR2 SNEGSKA (reference sequence). The length of the CDR3 is 14 residues. The CDR3 spells CSAFRQGPYNEQFF.

V usage is TRBV3-1 and J usage is TRBJ2-1; TCRdb gives TRBD2 as the D gene, but with no DNA this cannot be confirmed. Germline lookup yields CDR1 LGHDT and CDR2 YNNKEL (reference sequence). The CDR3 sequence is 17 residues long. The CDR3 loop is CASSPSKGASGGDEQFF.